A single sample is the source of the 14 T cell receptor beta chains below, sequenced in a study of T cells after yellow fever vaccination. TCRdb reanalysed the 5' RACE reads using MiXCR and keeps one entry per CDR3 protein. This sample has hundreds of thousands of distinct CDR3 sequences; approximately 13% occur once, and the top ten carry 15%. Sequencing was performed on PBMCs, taken on the day of the yellow fever booster vaccination. The source of these receptors is a man younger than 45 who received the YFV17D yellow fever vaccine.

The chain recombines TRBV7-2 with TRBJ1-5; D not certain. The V gene's germline CDR1 is SGHTA and CDR2 FQGNSA. CDR3 length equals 15 residues. The V gene lost 0 bases and the J gene lost 6 bases, with 12 bases spanning the gap. This chain's CDR3 is CASSLAWGTGQPQHF. CDR3 sequence (DNA): TGTGCCAGCAGCTTAGCGTGGGGAACTGGTCAGCCCCAGCATTTT.

This clonotype was seen a handful of times. This chain joins TRBV12-3 or TRBV12-4 and TRBJ1-5; tentative D call: TRBD1 (5 bases). The CDR3 has 13 residues. V was shortened by 5 bases and J by 5 bases, with 10 bases between the two germline ends. This CDR3 is CASSTTEDQPQHF. For the CDR3, the DNA is TGTGCCAGCAGTACGACAGAAGATCAGCCCCAGCATTTT.

The genes are TRBV5-4 and TRBJ2-3; D gene unclear. Germline CDR1 SGHNT, CDR2 YYREEE (reference sequence). CDR3 size: 17 residues. Trimming left V 1 base short and J 0 bases short, with 15 bases between. The CDR3 DNA sequence: TGTGCCAGCAGCTTGTGGGTGGCAGGATCTAGCACAGATACGCAGTATTTT. It encodes CASSLWVAGSSTDTQYF. The full variable domain, its missing parts supplied by reference TRBV5-4 and TRBJ2-3, is ETGVTQSPTHLIKTRGQQVTLRCSSQSGHNTVSWYQQALGQGPQFIFQYYREEENGRGNFPPRFSGLQFPNYSSELNVNALELDDSALYLCASSLWVAGSSTDTQYFGPGTRLTVL.

The chain uses TRBV29-1 and TRBJ2-5; 8 bases line up with TRBD1. The CDR3 spans 14 residues. The germline V gene has CDR1 SQVTM and CDR2 ANQGSEA. The junction had 14 bases not matched to a gene; V was cut back by 7 bases and J by 7 bases. CDR3 sequence reads: CSAQEVDRVWTQYF. CDR3 nucleotide sequence: TGCAGCGCCCAGGAGGTGGACAGGGTTTGGACCCAGTACTTC.

The chain carries TRBV23-1 and TRBJ2-7; D is possibly TRBD1 (6 bases). TRBV23-1 belongs to the ORF category, with a function that is uncertain. The CDR3 contains 16 residues. V gave up 4 bases and J gave up 6 bases, with 22 bases separating them. The CDR3 is CASSRPTGGETCEQYF. The CDR3 coding sequence is TGCGCCAGCAGTCGTCCGACAGGAGGCGAGACTTGCGAGCAGTACTTC.

The rearrangement joins TRBV11-2 to TRBJ1-1; no reliable D call. The germline CDR1 and CDR2 sequences are SGHAT and FQNNGV. The CDR3 length is 14 residues. The V end was cut by 2 bases, the J end by 1 base, with 8 bases between. In DNA form, the CDR3 reads TGTGCCAGCAGCTTAAGTAGACCGAACACTGAAGCTTTCTTT. It yields the protein CASSLSRPNTEAFF.

This clonotype was recorded at least ten times. At one boundary the junction diverges from the germline segment, which might be a read error. The chain combines TRBV24-1 with TRBJ2-2; D ambiguous. This CDR3 spans 14 amino acids. Germline CDR1 is KGHDR and CDR2 is SFDVKD. DNA of the CDR3: TGTGCCACCAGTGATTTGGGGAACCCCGGGGAGCTGTTTTTT. Encoded protein: CATSDLGNPGELFF.

V and J are TRBV12-3 or TRBV12-4 and TRBJ2-1; 8 bases agree with TRBD1. J lost 10 bases, V lost 5 bases, and 13 bases had no gene match. The CDR3 is 15 residues long. The CDR3 DNA is TGTGCCAGCAGTCCGAGTAACAGGGGGGCCCTGGAGCAGTTCTTC. This encodes CASSPSNRGALEQFF.

In this sample, this clonotype turned up many times. V usage is TRBV25-1 and J usage is TRBJ1-4, with a tentative D call TRBD1 (6 bases). Germline loops: CDR1 MGHDK, CDR2 SYGVNS. The CDR3 totals 14 residues. Trimming left V 2 bases short and J 7 bases short, with 11 bases between. CDR3 sequence reads: CASSEGGAPEKLFF. In nucleotides, the CDR3 is TGTGCCAGCAGTGAAGGGGGGGCGCCTGAAAAACTGTTTTTT.

The genes are TRBV11-2 and TRBJ2-1, with 8 bases aligning to TRBD1. CDR3 length: 13 residues. The germline gives CDR1 SGHAT, CDR2 FQNNGV. J lost 6 bases, V lost 5 bases, and 3 bases had no gene match. Written as DNA, the CDR3 is TGTGCCAGCAGCGCGGACAGGGTCAATGAGCAGTTCTTC. Translating gives CASSADRVNEQFF. Supplemented by reference TRBV11-2 and TRBJ2-1, the full variable domain reads EAGVAQSPRYKIIEKRQSVAFWCNPISGHATLYWYQQILGQGPKLLIQFQNNGVVDDSQLPKDRFSAERLKGVDSTLKIQPAKLEDSAVYLCASSADRVNEQFFGPGTRLTVL.

Worth noting for this clonotype: The junction departs from germline at one end; a sequencing error may be responsible. This chain joins TRBV20-1 and TRBJ2-3, with 12 bases that match TRBD2. Per the germline V gene, CDR1 is DFQATT and CDR2 is SNEGSKA (reference sequence). CDR3 length equals 16 residues. The CDR3 DNA sequence: TGCAGTGCTGGGCGACAGACGACTAGCGGGAGAGATACGCAGGATTTT. Protein sequence: CSAGRQTTSGRDTQDF.

This clonotype was counted a few times. The rearrangement uses TRBV2 and TRBJ2-2; possible D gene TRBD2, 6 bases. The CDR3 is made up of 16 amino acids. V was shortened by 6 bases and J by 1 base, with 15 bases between the two germline ends. The germline gives CDR1 SNHLY, CDR2 FYNNEI. The CDR3 nucleotides are TGTGCCAGCAGCTTATCGACTAGGGGGAACACCGGGGAGCTGTTTTTT. Protein product: CASSLSTRGNTGELFF.

V usage is TRBV20-1 and J usage is TRBJ2-7; 12 bases are shared with TRBD2. The germline V gene encodes CDR1 DFQATT and CDR2 SNEGSKA (reference sequence). V was pared by 2 bases and J by 5 bases, with 10 bases of the junction left unmatched. The length of the CDR3 is 16 residues. The CDR3 protein is CSARSASGRARDEQYF. The CDR3 DNA follows: TGCAGTGCTAGATCGGCTAGCGGGAGGGCCAGGGACGAGCAGTACTTC.

This clonotype has ten or more counts. V and J are TRBV11-2 and TRBJ2-1, with unresolved D. Trimming left V 1 base short and J 4 bases short, with 8 bases between. The CDR3 runs to 14 residues. Germline V gene lookup returns CDR1 SGHAT and CDR2 FQNNGV. In nucleotides, the CDR3 is TGTGCCAGCAGCTTAGGTGGGGTTTACAATGAGCAGTTCTTC. This sequence encodes CASSLGGVYNEQFF.